The 26 T cell receptor beta chains in this list originate from one sample, sequenced in a study of T-cell reconstitution after alpha-beta-depleted transplantation in children. Construction of the TCRbeta library involved unique molecular identifiers. TCRdb re-derived calls from the PCR reads in MiXCR, one entry per CDR3 protein. The sample yields some 490,000 distinct CDR3 sequences, around 13% seen once. The sample consisted of PBMCs from the stem cell graft donor, taken from the stem cell graft. The receptor source for this set is a human donor who donated a stem cell graft to a child with combined immunodeficiency.

The rearrangement joins TRBV5-6 to TRBJ2-3; D possibly matches TRBD1 or TRBD2 (5 bases each). CDR1 SGHDT and CDR2 YYEEEE come from the germline V gene. V dropped 7 bases and J dropped 0 bases, with 12 bases sitting between them. CDR3 size: 14 residues. In nucleotides, the CDR3 is TGTGCCAGCCCTTGGGACCGGAGCACAGATACGCAGTATTTT. It is translated as CASPWDRSTDTQYF.

This clonotype has just a few counts. The chain joins TRBV28 to TRBJ1-2; weak D call: TRBD1 (5 bases). The CDR3 length is 16 residues. Germline V lookup: CDR1 MDHEN, CDR2 SYDVKM. V was clipped by 4 bases and J by 2 bases, with 17 bases between them. The CDR3 DNA follows: TGTGCCAGCAGTTCCTACGACAGATTGTTAAACTATGGCTACACCTTC. Encoded protein: CASSSYDRLLNYGYTF.

In this sample, this clonotype turned up a few times. The chain uses TRBV20-1 and TRBJ2-7; 9 bases map to TRBD1. Germline trimming cut 3 bases from V and 1 base from J; bases unmatched to any gene: 4. The CDR3 extends over 14 amino acids. Germline V gives CDR1 DFQATT, CDR2 SNEGSKA (reference sequence). The CDR3 spells CSARRGTGSYEQYF. The CDR3 DNA is TGCAGTGCTAGGAGAGGGACAGGGTCCTACGAGCAGTACTTC.

The sample holds many counts of this clonotype. The chain is built from TRBV11-2 and TRBJ2-7; TRBD1 aligns across 10 bases. The V gene end was trimmed by 4 bases and the J gene end by 1 base; junction bases not matched to a gene: 4. CDR1 and CDR2 (germline): SGHAT, FQNNGV. This CDR3 spans 15 amino acids. CDR3 amino acids: CASSYGTGASYEQYF. The CDR3 DNA is TGTGCCAGCAGCTATGGGACAGGGGCTTCCTACGAGCAGTACTTC.

Ten or more counts support this clonotype. The genes are TRBV12-3 or TRBV12-4 and TRBJ2-3; D remains unclear. Trimming removed 3 bases from V and 1 base from J, with 8 bases in between. This CDR3 is built from 14 residues. The CDR3 region is CASSFVAGTDTQYF. Written as DNA, the CDR3 is TGTGCCAGCAGTTTTGTTGCAGGCACAGATACGCAGTATTTT.

This clonotype appeared a few times. The rearrangement joins TRBV12-3 or TRBV12-4 to TRBJ2-1; 8 bases line up with TRBD2. J was trimmed by 4 bases and V by 7 bases; bases with no gene match: 15. CDR3 length: 17 residues. CDR3 protein: CASTHPGGAQTYNEQFF. Written as DNA, the CDR3 is TGTGCCAGCACCCACCCGGGGGGGGCCCAAACATACAATGAGCAGTTCTTC.

This clonotype was counted a few times. V and J are TRBV7-2 and TRBJ2-7; D gene ambiguous. Per the germline V gene, CDR1 is SGHTA and CDR2 is FQGNSA. CDR3 length: 13 residues. V lost 2 bases to trimming and J lost 4 bases, with 9 bases between them. CDR3 DNA: TGTGCCAGCAGCTTATCATCCTGGTACGAGCAGTACTTC. This encodes CASSLSSWYEQYF.

This clonotype was detected a few times. This chain uses TRBV6-5 with TRBJ2-5; D possibly corresponds to TRBD2 (5 bases). The V end was cut by 0 bases, the J end by 3 bases, with 17 bases between. The CDR3 is made up of 17 amino acids. The germline gives CDR1 MNHEY, CDR2 SVGAGI. The CDR3 sequence: CASSYSSGLIPKETQYF. The CDR3 coding sequence is TGTGCCAGCAGTTACTCAAGCGGTTTGATTCCTAAAGAGACCCAGTACTTC.

This clonotype was observed at least ten times. V is TRBV20-1 and J is TRBJ2-7; D gene uncertain. CDR3 length: 12 residues. With 3 bases removed from V and 0 bases from J, the gap between germline ends came to 6 bases. CDR1 and CDR2 (germline): DFQATT, SNEGSKA (reference sequence). The DNA for the CDR3 is TGCAGTGCTAGCAGGAGCTCCTACGAGCAGTACTTC. It encodes CSASRSSYEQYF.

This clonotype occurred many times. J is TRBJ2-5 and V is TRBV4-2; TRBD2 matches at 13 bases. The germline V gene has CDR1 LGHNA and CDR2 YNFKEQ. The V segment lost 4 bases and the J segment 0 bases; nucleotides outside the gene matches: 5. The CDR3 covers 17 residues. The CDR3 protein is CASSPRTSGGHQETQYF. The CDR3 DNA is TGTGCCAGCAGCCCCAGGACTAGCGGGGGCCACCAAGAGACCCAGTACTTC.

This clonotype was picked up many times. The chain couples TRBV29-1 to TRBJ2-5; weak D call: TRBD2 (5 bases). Trimming removed 4 bases from V and 5 bases from J, with 14 bases in between. Germline V gene data show CDR1 as SQVTM and CDR2 as ANQGSEA. This CDR3 region has 13 residues. CDR3 sequence (DNA): TGCAGCGTTGGAGTAGGTCCGGGGGAGACCCAGTACTTC. It yields the protein CSVGVGPGETQYF.

In its sample, this clonotype was seen a few times. The chain recombines TRBV27 with TRBJ2-2; 11 nucleotides line up with TRBD2. V gave up 5 bases and J gave up 3 bases; unmatched junction bases: 5. CDR3 length: 16 amino acids. Germline CDR1 and CDR2: MNHEY and SMNVEV (reference sequence). DNA for the CDR3: TGTGCCAGCAGTGTGACTAGCGGGATCGACACCGGGGAGCTGTTTTTT. It translates to CASSVTSGIDTGELFF.

This clonotype was seen repeatedly, ten times or more. The chain couples TRBV12-3 or TRBV12-4 to TRBJ2-7, with 10 bases lining up with TRBD2. The CDR3 runs 16 residues. J gave up 2 bases and V 5 bases, and 9 bases lay outside the gene matches. CDR3 nucleotides: TGTGCCAGCAGTCAAATCGGGCTAGCGGGGGCCTACGAGCAGTACTTC. Translated, it gives CASSQIGLAGAYEQYF.

This clonotype has only a few counts. The V call is TRBV20-1, the J call TRBJ1-1; 7 bases are a match to TRBD1. Germline lookup yields CDR1 DFQATT and CDR2 SNEGSKA (reference sequence). This CDR3 region has 14 residues. Trimming took 5 bases from V and 2 from J; bases not matched to a gene: 8. In nucleotides, the CDR3 is TGCAGTGCTTCCAGGGGGGGCGCTAACACTGAAGCTTTCTTT. This translates into CSASRGGANTEAFF.

This sequence joins TRBV12-3 or TRBV12-4 and TRBJ2-3, with D tentatively TRBD1 (6 bases). CDR3 length: 15 residues. Trimming took off 5 bases at V and 1 base at J, with 13 bases between the two ends. CDR3 DNA sequence: TGTGCCAGCAGTCGAACAGGGTTAGGCACAGATACGCAGTATTTT. Encoded protein: CASSRTGLGTDTQYF.

V and J are TRBV12-3 or TRBV12-4 and TRBJ1-1; D ambiguous. V gave up 3 bases and J gave up 8 bases, with 13 bases separating them. The CDR3 contains 13 residues. DNA of the CDR3: TGTGCCAGCAGTTTGGGTCAGGTGGTCGAAGCTTTCTTT. It yields the protein CASSLGQVVEAFF.

This clonotype has just a few counts. The V call is TRBV19, the J call TRBJ1-5, with D hard to call. Per germline, CDR1 LNHDA and CDR2 SQIVND (reference sequence). This CDR3 spans 15 amino acids. The V end lost 2 bases, the J end lost 0 bases, and 8 bases lay between the germline ends. The CDR3 nucleotides are TGTGCCAGTAGTATACAGCCATATAGCAATCAGCCCCAGCATTTT. Its protein product is CASSIQPYSNQPQHF.

This clonotype was counted between two and nine times. The DNA of the CDR3 is TGTGCCAGCTCACCCGAAGTATCCACAGATACGCAGTATTTT. Encoded protein: CASSPEVSTDTQYF. The chain recombines TRBV18 with TRBJ2-3; no definite D call. The V end lost 3 bases, the J end lost 2 bases, and 9 bases lay between the germline ends. Germline V CDR1 and CDR2: KGHSH, LQKENI. This CDR3 is 14 amino acids long.

The table lists this clonotype with many counts. The rearrangement links TRBV6-2 or TRBV6-3 to TRBJ2-1, with 8 bases lining up with TRBD2. This CDR3 comprises 15 residues. CDR1 and CDR2 (germline): MNHEY, SVGEGT. J gave up 0 bases and V 6 bases, and 4 bases lay outside the gene matches. DNA of the CDR3: TGTGCCAGCAGCCTCGGGGGGGCCTCCTACAATGAGCAGTTCTTC. Amino acid sequence: CASSLGGASYNEQFF.

In this sample, this clonotype turned up a few times. The chain carries TRBV7-6 and TRBJ1-1, with D unresolved. Germline CDR1 SGHVS, CDR2 FNYEAQ. The CDR3 is made up of 15 amino acids. V was trimmed by 7 bases and J by 4 bases, leaving 19 bases between them. The CDR3 is CASTSNLGLSTEAFF. For the CDR3, the DNA is TGTGCCAGCACGTCGAATTTAGGGCTTAGCACTGAAGCTTTCTTT.

This clonotype showed up many times. This chain joins TRBV29-1 and TRBJ2-7, with 13 bases fitting TRBD2. The CDR3 runs to 13 residues. V gave up 5 bases and J gave up 4 bases; unmatched junction bases: 2. Looked up from germline, CDR1 is SQVTM and CDR2 is ANQGSEA. CDR3 bases: TGCAGCGTTAGGACTAGCGGGAGTTACGAGCAGTACTTC. It encodes CSVRTSGSYEQYF.

The chain combines TRBV21-1 with TRBJ2-7. TRBV21-1 is classified as a pseudogene. This CDR3 comprises 15 residues. For the CDR3, the DNA is TGTGCCAGCAGCAAAGGTGGCGGACCTGACTACGAGCAGTACTTC. This encodes CASSKGGGPDYEQYF.

This clonotype was seen a handful of times. The V and J genes are TRBV19 and TRBJ2-1, with 9 bases lining up with TRBD1. Trimming cost V 5 bases and J 7 bases; bases outside gene matches: 9. The CDR3 extends over 15 amino acids. The germline gives CDR1 LNHDA, CDR2 SQIVND (reference sequence). CDR3 bases: TGTGCCAGTAGTGCACAGGGGGCAAAGGGGAATGAGCAGTTCTTC. It specifies CASSAQGAKGNEQFF.

J is TRBJ2-7 and V is TRBV12-3 or TRBV12-4, with a possible D match to TRBD1 (5 bases). This CDR3 contains 13 residues. With 6 bases removed from V and 7 bases from J, the gap between germline ends came to 16 bases. For the CDR3, the DNA is TGTGCCAGCAGCACTGGACAAGTGGGGGAGCAGTACTTC. Translated, it gives CASSTGQVGEQYF.

This clonotype has a count of ten or more. The gene calls are TRBV5-1 and TRBJ2-1; perhaps D is TRBD1 or TRBD2 (5 bases each). Germline-derived CDR1 and CDR2 are SGHRS and YFSETQ. This CDR3 contains 13 residues. Trimming removed 3 bases from V and 6 bases from J, with 10 bases in between. The CDR3 DNA follows: TGCGCCAGCAGCTGGGGGACCGTCAATGAGCAGTTCTTC. As protein: CASSWGTVNEQFF.

The rearrangement joins TRBV7-3 to TRBJ1-1; 10 bases fit TRBD1. The CDR3 is made up of 15 amino acids. The V segment lost 6 bases and the J segment 5 bases; nucleotides outside the gene matches: 9. CDR1 and CDR2 (germline): SGHTA, FQGTGA. CDR3 in amino acids: CASRPHGTGDTEAFF. The CDR3 coding sequence is TGTGCCAGCAGGCCTCATGGGACAGGGGATACTGAAGCTTTCTTT.